The 20 T cell receptor beta chains listed next were all sequenced from one sample in a study of CD8+ T cells in alopecia areata. The authors extracted RNA and reverse transcribed it into cDNA as the sequencing template. Method: immunoSEQ multiplex PCR; TCRdb's copy keeps in-frame clones and lacks some. The sample has 200,000 to 300,000 clones, none seen only once; the top ten hold 1.2%. Separation of pooled cutaneous lymph node cells was by sorting with CD4, CD8alpha, NKG2D, NKG2ACE and other markers. The sequenced material came from CD4+ T cells sorted from a lymph node. These receptors came from a C3H/HeJ mouse with alopecia areata. The strain's MHC: H2-k.

Comment on this clone: Mouse gene names apply. The CDR3 goes on 4 residues after the read ends, and that part is filled in from the germline J gene. This chain connects TRBV1 to TRBJ2-5; 9 nucleotides align to TRBD2. The trim removed 0 bases at V and 0 bases at J, leaving 4 bases unmatched. The CDR3 extends over 17 amino acids. Per the germline V gene, CDR1 is NSQYPW and CDR2 is LRSPGD (reference sequence). CDR3 DNA, as far as it was read: TGCACCTGCAGTGCAGATATCGACTGGGGGAACCAAGAC. It yields the protein CTCSADIDWGNQD. The CDR3 in full is CTCSADIDWGNQDTQYF.

This clone was counted only a few times. Gene names denote mouse genes. The CDR3 is cut off 4 residues early in the read; its end comes from the germline J gene. The chain couples TRBV1 to TRBJ1-2, with D tentatively TRBD1 (6 bases). This CDR3 is built from 15 residues. The ends were cut back, 0 bases at V and 4 bases at J, with 12 bases in the middle. Germline V gives CDR1 NSQYPW, CDR2 LRSPGD (reference sequence). The chain's CDR3 is CTCSAEGGRSSDYTF. Partial CDR3 DNA: TGCACCTGCAGTGCAGAGGGGGGGCGATCCTCC.

On this clone itself: The gene names here belong to mouse. Sequencing ends 4 residues short of the CDR3 end; the germline J gene provides the rest. This sample also contains other DNA sequences that code for the same CDR3. V is TRBV13-1 and J is TRBJ2-5, with 8 bases aligning to TRBD2. The CDR3 consists of 14 residues. Germline V gives CDR1 NSHNY, CDR2 SYGAGN. The J segment lost 2 bases and the V segment lost 3 bases, leaving 2 bases of the junction unmatched. CDR3 DNA, as far as it was read: TGTGCCAGCAGTGTTACTGGGGGCCAAGAC. It encodes CASSVTGGQD. The CDR3 in its entirety is CASSVTGGQDTQYF.

This clone has just a few counts. A read error may be the cause here, since a much bigger clone is one base away. Mouse names are used for the genes. Read data end 4 residues before the CDR3 end; the end is taken from the germline J gene. The sample has other DNA sequences that encode this CDR3 too. The rearrangement uses TRBV19 and TRBJ1-2; 7 nucleotides match TRBD1. Germline values: CDR1 FNHDT, CDR2 SITEND (reference sequence). CDR3 length: 12 residues. V dropped 3 bases and J dropped 4; count of bases not matched to a gene: 0. The CDR3 spells CASSRQGSDYTF. CDR3 bases read: TGTGCCAGCAGTAGACAGGGCTCC.

This clone was observed a handful of times. Gene and germline names: mouse. The read is 4 residues too short to cover the CDR3 end, so that end is filled in from the germline J gene. The J gene is TRBJ2-2, the V gene TRBV13-2, with D unclear. The CDR3 covers 13 residues. V lost 2 bases and J lost 5, with 7 bases in between. From germline, CDR1 is NNHNN and CDR2 SYGAGS (reference sequence). The CDR3: CASGEGRTGQLYF. The CDR3 DNA, read in part, is TGTGCCAGCGGTGAGGGTCGGACCGGG.

Comment on this clone: These gene names are mouse names. Read coverage stops 4 residues before the CDR3 terminus; the germline J gene supplies the remainder. The chain employs TRBV13-1 and TRBJ2-1; 9 bases are a match to TRBD2. Germline values: CDR1 NSHNY, CDR2 SYGAGN. This CDR3 has 14 amino acids. The CDR3 bases that were read are TGTGCCAGCAGTGTGGGGGGGCGGATGGCT. Amino acid sequence: CASSVGGRMA. The full CDR3 protein reads CASSVGGRMAEQFF.

Worth noting for this clone: Gene labels here are mouse ones. The CDR3 end lies 4 residues beyond the end of the read and is filled in from the germline J gene. This chain joins TRBV19 and TRBJ1-1, with 10 bases fitting TRBD1. Germline CDR1 reads FNHDT; CDR2 reads SITEND (reference sequence). The CDR3 has 15 residues. V was clipped by 6 bases and J by 1 base; unmatched bases: 6. CDR3 residues: CASTPDRGRNTEVFF. The DNA read from the CDR3 is TGTGCCAGCACCCCGGACAGGGGGAGAAACACA.

This clone occurred a few times. Here the gene names and germline are mouse. With the read ending 4 residues before the CDR3 end, the germline J gene is used to fill in that end. This chain joins TRBV13-2 and TRBJ2-1; TRBD2 matches 9 bases. Germline V CDR1 and CDR2: NNHNN, SYGAGS (reference sequence). V gave up 1 base and J gave up 5 bases; unmatched junction bases: 4. The CDR3 has 15 residues. CDR3 bases read: TGTGCCAGCGGTGATAATTGGACTGGGGATGCT. Translated, it gives CASGDNWTGDA. The full CDR3 is CASGDNWTGDAEQFF.

A remark on this clone: Germline and genes here are mouse. The CDR3 extends 4 residues past the end of the read, so its final part is completed from the germline J gene. This rearrangement joins TRBV13-1 to TRBJ2-1, with D maybe TRBD1 (5 bases). CDR1 and CDR2 (germline): NSHNY, SYGAGN. This CDR3 is 16 amino acids long. V was shortened by 0 bases and J by 0 bases, with 10 bases between the two germline ends. Partial CDR3 DNA: TGTGCCAGCAGTGATGGGGAGGGGTATAACTATGCT. Protein sequence: CASSDGEGYNYA. The whole CDR3 sequence is CASSDGEGYNYAEQFF.

On this clone itself: The germline and genes are mouse ones. Read coverage stops 4 residues before the CDR3 terminus; the germline J gene supplies the remainder. V gene TRBV29 combines with J gene TRBJ2-5, with a possible D match to TRBD1 (6 bases). CDR1 is MSHET, CDR2 SYDVDS, per germline. The CDR3 covers 15 residues. The DNA read from the CDR3 is TGTGCTAGCAGTCCCCTGGAGGGGGAGATGGAC. Its translation: CASSPLEGEMD. The whole CDR3 region reads CASSPLEGEMDTQYF.

This clone was seen a few times. Mouse gene names apply. Coverage ceases 4 residues before the CDR3 finishes, and the germline J gene fills in the end. The chain combines TRBV31 with TRBJ2-5; 7 bases are shared with TRBD2. This CDR3 contains 14 residues. CDR1 is GKSSPN, CDR2 SITVG, per germline. The junction had 6 bases not matched to a gene; V was cut back by 4 bases and J by 2 bases. This chain's CDR3 is CAWNWGGTQDTQYF. The sequenced part of the CDR3 DNA is TGTGCCTGGAACTGGGGAGGAACCCAAGAC.

Notes on this clone: Mouse names are used for the genes. Incomplete CDR3 DNA: TGCACCTGCAGTGAGGGACATACAAACACA. Residues: CTCSEGHTNT. The entire CDR3 protein is CTCSEGHTNTEVFF. The chain employs TRBV1 and TRBJ1-1, with D possibly TRBD1 on 6 matching bases. Sequencing ends 4 residues short of the CDR3 end; the germline J gene provides the rest. Per the germline V gene, CDR1 is NSQYPW and CDR2 is LRSPGD (reference sequence). Trimming took off 4 bases at V and 0 bases at J, with 9 bases between the two ends. CDR3 length: 14 residues.

Regarding this clone: Gene names and germline match the mouse. Read coverage stops 4 residues before the CDR3 terminus; the germline J gene supplies the remainder. Other DNA sequences in this specimen translate into the identical CDR3. The V call is TRBV5, the J call TRBJ2-7, with 11 bases matching TRBD2. This CDR3 contains 14 residues. V lost 3 bases, J lost 3 bases, and 1 base stayed unmatched. CDR1 is LGHNA and CDR2 is YNLKQL in the germline V gene (reference sequence). The DNA read from the CDR3 is TGTGCCAGCAGCCAGGGACTGGGGGTCTAT. Residues: CASSQGLGVY. The full CDR3 protein is CASSQGLGVYEQYF.

Note on this clone: Here the gene names and germline are mouse. The read gets to within 4 residues of the CDR3 end, and the germline J gene fills in the rest. The chain carries TRBV17 and TRBJ2-7, with D maybe TRBD1 (6 bases). This CDR3 contains 12 residues. CDR1 MNHDT and CDR2 YYDKIL come from the germline V gene. Incomplete CDR3 DNA: TGTGCTAGCAGATACAGGGATTAT. This encodes CASRYRDY. The entire CDR3 sequence reads CASRYRDYEQYF.

For this clone: The listed genes are named as in mouse. The CDR3 end is not reached by the read, which stops 3 residues before it; the germline J gene fills it in. J is TRBJ1-6 and V is TRBV13-1; the D gene is possibly TRBD1 (5 bases). Being an ORF, TRBJ1-6 has a function that is uncertain. The V gene's germline CDR1 is NSHNY and CDR2 SYGAGN. Trimming took 0 bases from V and 2 from J, leaving 9 bases between them. CDR3 length: 16 residues. The CDR3 spells CASSDGRGTYNSPLYF. The CDR3 bases that were read are TGTGCCAGCAGTGATGGTAGGGGAACCTATAATTCGCCC.

A remark on this clone: Gene names are mouse gene names. The read comes to an end 4 residues before the CDR3 does, leaving the germline J gene to fill in the end. Other DNA sequences in this specimen translate into the identical CDR3. J is TRBJ1-1 and V is TRBV1, with D uncertain. The CDR3 is 13 residues long. Germline CDR1 NSQYPW, CDR2 LRSPGD (reference sequence). Between the trimmed V and J ends, which lost 1 base and 3 bases, there was a span of 6 bases. The part of the CDR3 DNA that was read is TGCACCTGCAGTGCAGGGACTGACACA. Its protein is CTCSAGTDT. The full CDR3 is CTCSAGTDTEVFF.

For this clone: Mouse germline and gene names are used. The read terminates 4 residues before the CDR3 end, so the remaining end is supplied by the germline J gene. V gene TRBV1 combines with J gene TRBJ2-5; 7 bases line up with TRBD2. CDR1 NSQYPW and CDR2 LRSPGD come from the germline V gene (reference sequence). Losses at the gene ends were 0 bases for V and 3 bases for J; bases not matched to a gene: 3. The CDR3 consists of 15 residues. CDR3 loop: CTCSADRWGQDTQYF. The CDR3 DNA, read in part, is TGCACCTGCAGTGCAGATCGCTGGGGGCAAGAC.

This clone was counted only a few times. Gene labels here are mouse ones. The read halts 4 residues ahead of the CDR3 end, with the missing end drawn from the germline J gene. The genes are TRBV5 and TRBJ2-5; a possible D gene is TRBD2 (7 bases). V gave up 4 bases and J gave up 1 base, with 15 bases separating them. Germline V CDR1 and CDR2: LGHNA, YNLKQL (reference sequence). This CDR3 has 16 residues. The CDR3 here is CASSREGGRDQDTQYF. CDR3 DNA (partial): TGTGCCAGCAGCCGAGAGGGGGGGAGAGACCAAGAC.

This clone was observed a few times. The gene names here belong to mouse. The read is 4 residues too short to cover the CDR3 end, so that end is filled in from the germline J gene. The rearrangement links TRBV13-3 to TRBJ2-3; D call uncertain. Looked up from germline, CDR1 is NNHDY and CDR2 is SYVADS. This CDR3 comprises 13 residues. V lost 4 bases to trimming and J lost 0 bases, with 6 bases between them. The CDR3 bases that were read are TGTGCCAGCAGTTACTCTAGTGCAGAA. Protein sequence: CASSYSSAE. The CDR3 reads in full as CASSYSSAETLYF.

This clone has more than one count but fewer than ten. Germline and genes: mouse. The CDR3 end is not reached by the read, which stops 4 residues before it; the germline J gene fills it in. The genes are TRBV17 and TRBJ2-1; D perhaps matches TRBD2 (6 bases). CDR3 length: 13 amino acids. Per germline, CDR1 MNHDT and CDR2 YYDKIL. V shed 8 bases and J shed 3 bases, with 11 bases lying between them. Incomplete CDR3 DNA: TGTGCTAGCGCTTCTGGGGTCTATGCT. Residues: CASASGVYA. The whole CDR3 sequence reads CASASGVYAEQFF.